Below are 21 T cell receptor beta chains sequenced from a single sample in a study of blood T cells in healthy people across ages. A second PCR of about 7 to 11 cycles used a sample-barcoded 5' primer and a J-beta primer mix. TCRdb re-analysed the 5' RACE reads in MiXCR, keeping a single row per CDR3 protein. The sample records hundreds of thousands of distinct CDR3 sequences, approximately 43% being singletons. Material: blood. The source is a woman in her sixties in good health.

This clonotype has a count of ten or more. The chain combines TRBV10-3 with TRBJ2-3; D unresolved. Between the trimmed V and J ends, which lost 6 bases and 1 base, there was a span of 2 bases. The germline V gene has CDR1 ENHRY and CDR2 SYGVKD. This CDR3 has 11 amino acids. The CDR3 protein is CAIRGTDTQYF. DNA of the CDR3: TGTGCCATCAGAGGCACAGATACGCAGTATTTT.

The chain carries TRBV18 and TRBJ2-1; no definite D call. The CDR3 totals 12 residues. Germline assignment: CDR1 KGHSH and CDR2 LQKENI. V gave up 1 base and J gave up 13 bases, with 11 bases separating them. DNA for the CDR3: TGTGCCAGCTCACCACAGTACTGGGGACAGTTCTTC. Translating it yields CASSPQYWGQFF.

The chain joins TRBV6-5 to TRBJ1-5, with no clear D. The CDR3 loop spans 13 amino acids. Germline values: CDR1 MNHEY, CDR2 SVGAGI. Trimming stripped 6 bases from V and 7 bases from J, with 13 bases between. DNA of the CDR3: TGTGCCAGCAGCCCGGGATATCTGCAGCCCCAGCATTTT. It translates to CASSPGYLQPQHF.

About this clonotype: A much more abundant neighbour one base away suggests this may be a read error. The chain has TRBV10-3 and TRBJ2-1; TRBD2 matches 7 bases. CDR3 length: 14 amino acids. Germline V gives CDR1 ENHRY, CDR2 SYGVKD. V gave up 10 bases and J gave up 4 bases; unmatched junction bases: 10. This chain's CDR3 is CASHPRGSYNEQFF. The CDR3 DNA follows: TGTGCCAGCCATCCGCGGGGGAGTTACAATGAGCAGTTCTTC.

Only a few counts were recorded for this clonotype. The CDR3 reads CASSLRGRGHEQYF. In nucleotides, the CDR3 is TGTGCCAGCAGCTTAAGAGGAAGAGGTCACGAGCAGTACTTC. This chain joins TRBV7-3 and TRBJ2-7, with D uncertain. The CDR3 totals 14 residues. Germline values: CDR1 SGHTA, CDR2 FQGTGA. Trimming cost V 1 base and J 5 bases, with 12 bases left between them. Based on the CDR3 plus reference TRBV7-3 and TRBJ2-7, the full variable domain is GAGVSQTPSNKVTEKGKYVELRCDPISGHTALYWYRQSLGQGPEFLIYFQGTGAADDSGLPNDRFFAVRPEGSVSTLKIQRTERGDSAVYLCASSLRGRGHEQYFGPGTRLTVT.

This sequence joins TRBV7-9 and TRBJ1-6, with D possibly matching TRBD1 (5 bases). The V gene's germline CDR1 is SEHNR and CDR2 FQNEAQ (reference sequence). Deletions cut 3 bases from V and 9 bases from J, with 15 bases between. This CDR3 has 15 amino acids. The CDR3 spells CASSFGGGSGSPLHF. DNA for the CDR3: TGTGCCAGCAGCTTTGGTGGGGGAAGCGGTTCACCCCTCCACTTT.

The rearrangement uses TRBV21-1 and TRBJ2-3; TRBD1 is the table's D call and was not checked against the DNA. TRBV21-1 counts as a pseudogene. This CDR3 has 15 residues. CDR3 coding DNA: TGTGCCAGCAGCAAAGTGCCGGGGGCCATAGATACGCAGTATTTT. Its translation: CASSKVPGAIDTQYF.

The chain joins TRBV4-2 to TRBJ2-7; D is perhaps TRBD2 (6 bases). This CDR3 has 16 amino acids. Trimming shortened V by 1 base and J by 2 bases, and 15 bases separated the two germline ends. The germline V gene has CDR1 LGHNA and CDR2 YNFKEQ. CDR3 protein: CASSQVGSGGTYEQYF. The CDR3 DNA is TGTGCCAGCAGCCAAGTTGGGTCCGGAGGGACCTACGAGCAGTACTTC.

This clonotype was counted once. This chain uses TRBV12-3 or TRBV12-4 with TRBJ2-3, with D possibly TRBD2 on 7 matching bases. CDR3 size: 14 residues. Trimming pared 3 bases from V and 5 bases from J, leaving 12 bases between. The CDR3 DNA is TGTGCCAGCAGTTTCAGAGGGGGGGGAGATACGCAGTATTTT. Residues: CASSFRGGGDTQYF.

The CDR3: CASSSPSGGLYEQYF. The CDR3 bases are TGTGCCAGCAGTTCCCCTAGCGGAGGGCTTTACGAGCAGTACTTC. The chain employs TRBV6-5 and TRBJ2-7, with TRBD2 identical over 7 bases. V trimming: 4 bases; J trimming: 4 bases; junction bases outside the gene matches: 10. The CDR3 sequence is 15 residues long. The V gene's germline CDR1 is MNHEY and CDR2 SVGAGI.

This clonotype was found a few times. The chain has TRBV6-2 or TRBV6-3 and TRBJ1-6, with 8 bases lining up with TRBD1. The V segment lost 4 bases and the J segment 2 bases; nucleotides outside the gene matches: 4. The CDR3 consists of 16 residues. The germline V gene has CDR1 MNHEY and CDR2 SVGEGT. In nucleotides, the CDR3 is TGTGCCAGCAGTTCCGGACAGGGTGCCTATAATTCACCCCTCCACTTT. Translating it yields CASSSGQGAYNSPLHF.

J is TRBJ2-1 and V is TRBV20-1, with 14 bases identical to TRBD2. This CDR3 comprises 14 residues. Trimming at V came to 7 bases and at J to 9 bases, leaving 8 bases not matched to a gene. Germline V gene sequence: CDR1 DFQATT, CDR2 SNEGSKA (reference sequence). DNA of the CDR3: TGCAGTGTCCCCGGGACTAGCGGGGGAGGTGAGCAGTTCTTC. It encodes CSVPGTSGGGEQFF.

The chain uses TRBV18 and TRBJ2-7; 7 bases are shared with TRBD2. With the DNA end fitting TRBJ2-4 better, the J assignment may be wrong. This CDR3 is built from 16 residues. Germline V gives CDR1 KGHSH, CDR2 LQKENI. The CDR3: CASSPDSNRGVNIQYF. The DNA for the CDR3 is TGTGCCAGCTCACCCGATTCAAACCGGGGGGTAAACATTCAGTACTTC.

The genes are TRBV7-6 and TRBJ1-2; D not resolved. V lost 2 bases and J 7 bases, leaving 14 bases between the germline ends. The CDR3 contains 14 residues. The germline gives CDR1 SGHVS, CDR2 FNYEAQ. DNA of the CDR3: TGTGCCAGCAGCTTAAGCGGCCAAATGGGTGGCTACACCTTC. Protein sequence: CASSLSGQMGGYTF.

V and J are TRBV7-9 and TRBJ2-4; tentatively, D is TRBD2 (5 bases). This CDR3 contains 14 residues. V was pared by 4 bases and J by 13 bases, with 20 bases between. Germline V gene lookup returns CDR1 SEHNR and CDR2 FQNEAQ (reference sequence). The CDR3 DNA follows: TGTGCCAGCAGCTCGGAACTATGGACTTACGGGCAGTACTTC. Translated, it gives CASSSELWTYGQYF.

With regard to this clonotype: A junction boundary mismatches the germline segment, possibly from a read error. The gene calls are TRBV10-3 and TRBJ1-2; possibly TRBD1 for D (5 bases). Germline V gene data show CDR1 as ENHRY and CDR2 as SYGVKD. CDR3 length equals 13 residues. The CDR3 DNA is TGTACCATCAGGGCCGGCGCCAACTATGGCTACACCTTC. Translation: CTIRAGANYGYTF.

This clonotype was seen more than once but under ten times. The chain carries TRBV20-1 and TRBJ1-6, with unresolved D. Trimming shortened V by 1 base and J by 6 bases, and 19 bases separated the two germline ends. CDR1 and CDR2 from the germline V gene are DFQATT and SNEGSKA (reference sequence). This CDR3 spans 17 amino acids. The DNA of the CDR3 is TGCAGTGCTAGAGTGGGGAAAACGATTACGGGTAATTCACCCCTCCACTTT. Translated, it gives CSARVGKTITGNSPLHF.

The V and J genes are TRBV29-1 and TRBJ2-3, with D perhaps assigned TRBD1 or TRBD2 (5 bases each). The ends were cut back, 1 base at V and 0 bases at J, with 20 bases in the middle. From germline, CDR1 is SQVTM and CDR2 ANQGSEA. CDR3 size: 18 residues. The CDR3 DNA sequence: TGCAGCGTTGAAGCCCCACTCCGGGACGGTACTAGCACAGATACGCAGTATTTT. Translation gives CSVEAPLRDGTSTDTQYF.

This clonotype was recorded many times. The chain recombines TRBV5-1 with TRBJ2-1, with D possibly matching TRBD2 (5 bases). V lost 0 bases, J lost 4 bases, and 14 bases lay in between. The CDR3 contains 16 residues. In germline, CDR1 is SGHRS, CDR2 YFSETQ. As DNA, the CDR3 is TGCGCCAGCAGCTTGGTGGGTCCGGGAACATACAATGAGCAGTTCTTC. As protein: CASSLVGPGTYNEQFF.

This chain joins TRBV3-1 and TRBJ1-1; 9 bases line up with TRBD1. V shed 4 bases, J shed 5 bases, and the junction held 5 bases outside the gene matches. The germline gives CDR1 LGHDT, CDR2 YNNKEL (reference sequence). The CDR3 is 14 residues long. CDR3 in amino acids: CASSPRDRDTEAFF. CDR3 bases: TGTGCCAGCAGCCCGCGGGACAGGGATACTGAAGCTTTCTTT.

The V gene is TRBV7-2, the J gene TRBJ2-5; D may be TRBD1 (6 bases). The last part of the DNA fits TRBJ2-7 better; the J call may be wrong. Germline loops: CDR1 SGHTA, CDR2 FQGNSA. The CDR3 spans 12 residues. DNA of the CDR3: TGTGCCAGCAGAGGTACAGGGACCGAGCAGTACTTC. Translated: CASRGTGTEQYF.